This T cell receptor beta chain was recovered during a study of T cell repertoires in cytomegalovirus infection. Turning to the study itself: CMV infection plus the matching HLA type was flagged by public TCR beta signatures. Findings of the study overall: CMV carriers with the relevant HLA were identified by cumulative public TCR beta family frequency.

About this clonotype itself: Its antigen remains unknown.

V lost 1 base and J lost 7, with 17 bases in between. Germline CDR1 reads SGHAT; CDR2 reads FQNNGV. This CDR3 is 17 amino acids long. TCRdb analysed the reads with MiXCR anew, one entry per CDR3 protein. The sample has roughly 990,000 distinct CDR3 sequences, roughly 30% seen once. V and J are TRBV11-2 and TRBJ1-6; tentative D call: TRBD1 (6 bases). This sequence was found in a human donor in good health (CMV status not recorded). Some clones in this sample may be carry-over from other donors' samples. Source: cultured CD8+ T cells from PBMCs, taken from culture after CMV antigen stimulation. CDR3 loop: CASSLVYRDHFNSPLHF. As DNA, the CDR3 is TGTGCCAGCAGCTTAGTGTACAGGGACCATTTCAATTCACCCCTCCACTTT.